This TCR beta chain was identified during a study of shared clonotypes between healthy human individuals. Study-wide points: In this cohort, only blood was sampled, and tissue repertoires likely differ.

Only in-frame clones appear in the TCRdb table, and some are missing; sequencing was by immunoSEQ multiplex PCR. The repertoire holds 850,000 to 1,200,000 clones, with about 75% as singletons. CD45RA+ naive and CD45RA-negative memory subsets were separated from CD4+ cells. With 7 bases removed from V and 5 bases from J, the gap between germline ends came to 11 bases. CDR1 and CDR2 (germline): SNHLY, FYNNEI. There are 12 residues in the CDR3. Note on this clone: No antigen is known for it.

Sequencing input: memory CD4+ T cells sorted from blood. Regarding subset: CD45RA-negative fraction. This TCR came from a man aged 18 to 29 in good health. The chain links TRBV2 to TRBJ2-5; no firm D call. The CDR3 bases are TGTGCCAGCAATCTGGGTTTGGAGACCCAGTACTTC. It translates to CASNLGLETQYF.